The text below deals with one T cell receptor beta chain. The data are from a study of blood T cell repertoires in COVID-19. Study summary: PBMCs, B-cell-depleted T cells, or T cells provided the cDNA or gDNA that made up the material.

Assay used: immunoSEQ multiplex PCR; TCRdb lists only in-frame clones, some missing. The sample shows roughly 300,000 clones, roughly 90% of them seen only once. The CDR3 is made up of 15 amino acids. CDR1 and CDR2 from the germline V gene are WSHSY and SAAADI. Germline trimming cut 2 bases from V and 8 bases from J; bases unmatched to any gene: 7. Sequencing used peripheral blood. The chain recombines TRBV10-2 with TRBJ2-1; 9 nucleotides line up with TRBD2. The TCR originated in a man in his late teens or twenties who had recovered from COVID-19. CDR3 in amino acids: CASSEGSSGMDEQFF. The CDR3 DNA is TGCGCCAGCAGTGAGGGGTCTAGCGGGATGGATGAGCAGTTCTTC.